The present T cell receptor (beta chain) was sequenced within a study of early T cells in non-severe SARS-CoV-2 infection. The wider study: With bulk RNA from unsorted whole blood as input, sequencing yielded unpaired chains.

Findings of the study overall: Anti-spike CD8 responses were favored by VDJdb matching, which missed private and CD4 specificities.

Separate cDNA molecules each had unique molecular identifiers attached to them. Each CDR3 protein is one row after TCRdb ran MiXCR on the 5' RACE reads. This table holds around 58,000 distinct CDR3 sequences, 15% found once. V lost 3 bases, J lost 8 bases, and 12 bases lay in between. This CDR3 spans 13 amino acids. Looked up from germline, CDR1 is SGDLS and CDR2 is YYNGEE. This clonotype has just a few counts. Its antigen is not known. This material consisted of whole blood, taken at baseline. The J gene is TRBJ2-1, the V gene TRBV9; maybe TRBD2 (6 bases). The sequence was collected from an adult who was a healthcare worker with PCR-confirmed SARS-CoV-2 infection or an uninfected control (not recorded which). The CDR3 DNA sequence: TGTGCCAGCAGCGCTAGGGGAGGAGATGAGCAGTTCTTC. Translating gives CASSARGGDEQFF.